The 22 T cell receptor beta chains given below trace back to one sample, sequenced in a study of shared clonotypes between healthy human individuals. Clones were sequenced by immunoSEQ multiplex PCR, and TCRdb holds only the in-frame ones, with some missing. Counted here are approximately 980,000 clones, approximately 76% occurring once; the ten biggest clones make up 1.5%. The sequenced sample consisted of memory CD4+ T cells sorted from blood. The subset: CD45RA-negative fraction. The receptors come from a man between 18 and 35 years old in good health.

The CDR3 nucleotides read TGTGCCTGGAGTAGAGTCGGGACTAGCGGGGGAGGGTCCTACAATGAGCAGTTCTTC. Translated: CAWSRVGTSGGGSYNEQFF. V and J are TRBV30 and TRBJ2-1; 14 nucleotides line up with TRBD2. Unmatched junction bases numbered 10, after V lost 2 bases and J lost 1 base. Looked up from germline, CDR1 is GTSNPN and CDR2 is SVGIG (reference sequence). The CDR3 loop spans 19 amino acids.

The rearrangement links TRBV6-5 to TRBJ2-5; TRBD1 matches at 8 bases. CDR1 and CDR2 (germline): MNHEY, SVGAGI. The CDR3 is made up of 14 amino acids. Trimming cost V 7 bases and J 5 bases; bases outside gene matches: 9. The CDR3 is CASTPQGAPETQYF. The CDR3 bases are TGTGCCAGCACCCCCCAGGGGGCGCCTGAGACCCAGTACTTC.

The chain links TRBV11-2 to TRBJ2-5; TRBD2 aligns across 7 bases. The CDR3 contains 17 residues. J lost 2 bases, V lost 5 bases, and 14 bases had no gene match. CDR1 is SGHAT and CDR2 is FQNNGV in the germline V gene. The DNA of the CDR3 is TGTGCCAGCAGCCCGGGCCAGCGGGGACTTATTCAAGAGACCCAGTACTTC. Protein product: CASSPGQRGLIQETQYF.

CDR3 loop: CASSQQGQSKLFF. For the CDR3, the DNA is TGTGCCAGCAGTCAACAGGGACAGTCAAAACTGTTTTTT. The chain is built from TRBV6-1 and TRBJ1-4; 7 nucleotides match TRBD1. CDR3 length: 13 residues. Germline V gene data show CDR1 as MNHNS and CDR2 as SASEGT. The junction had 7 bases not matched to a gene; V was cut back by 5 bases and J by 10 bases.

This clone was seen more than once but under ten times. The chain is built from TRBV5-1 and TRBJ1-1; TRBD1 matches at 9 bases. The CDR3 extends over 13 amino acids. Germline V gene lookup returns CDR1 SGHRS and CDR2 YFSETQ. With V trimmed by 7 bases and J by 2 bases, 3 bases remained unmatched. The CDR3 protein is CASGQGTNTEAFF. CDR3 bases: TGCGCCAGCGGACAGGGGACTAACACTGAAGCTTTCTTT.

This clone was detected once. The chain has TRBV10-3 and TRBJ2-1, with D possibly being TRBD2 (5 bases). The germline V and J ends were trimmed by 3 bases and 4 bases, with 13 bases remaining between them. Germline V CDR1 and CDR2: ENHRY, SYGVKD. The length of the CDR3 is 15 residues. The DNA of the CDR3 is TGTGCCATCAGTGAAGCGGCTCTGGGATACAATGAGCAGTTCTTC. Encoded protein: CAISEAALGYNEQFF.

This clone has just a few counts. The rearrangement uses TRBV4-3 and TRBJ1-4; D unclear. The germline gives CDR1 LGHNA, CDR2 YSLEER. V was pared by 0 bases and J by 4 bases, with 9 bases between. The CDR3 has 15 amino acids. The CDR3 here is CASSQEQAINEKLFF. The CDR3 DNA follows: TGCGCCAGCAGCCAAGAGCAGGCTATTAATGAAAAACTGTTTTTT.

In its sample, this clone was seen a few times. The chain combines TRBV5-1 with TRBJ2-5; D may be TRBD1 (6 bases). CDR1 is SGHRS, CDR2 YFSETQ, per germline. This CDR3 spans 15 amino acids. V was cut by 4 bases and J by 4 bases, with 17 bases left in between. The CDR3 region is CASSQTGSPGETQYF. The CDR3 region has the DNA TGCGCCAGCAGCCAAACAGGGAGTCCAGGAGAGACCCAGTACTTC. Supplemented by reference TRBV5-1 and TRBJ2-5, the full variable domain reads KAGVTQTPRYLIKTRGQQVTLSCSPISGHRSVSWYQQTPGQGLQFLFEYFSETQRNKGNFPGRFSGRQFSNSRSEMNVSTLELGDSALYLCASSQTGSPGETQYFGPGTRLLVL.

V and J are TRBV13 and TRBJ2-3, with D hard to call. The germline CDR1 and CDR2 sequences are PRHDT and FYEKMQ (reference sequence). The CDR3 extends over 14 amino acids. V lost 4 bases and J 2 bases, leaving 10 bases between the germline ends. As DNA, the CDR3 is TGTGCCAGCAGCTCGGGTTATTTCACAGATACGCAGTATTTT. It specifies CASSSGYFTDTQYF.

The chain has TRBV2 and TRBJ2-3, with D possibly TRBD2 on 5 matching bases. Trimming cost V 6 bases and J 1 base, with 11 bases left between them. The V gene's germline CDR1 is SNHLY and CDR2 FYNNEI. CDR3 length: 14 amino acids. The CDR3 region has the DNA TGTGCCAGCAGGGCAGTGAGGGGCACAGATACGCAGTATTTT. Amino acids: CASRAVRGTDTQYF.

V usage is TRBV7-9 and J usage is TRBJ1-2; 7 bases agree with TRBD1. This CDR3 is 13 amino acids long. Germline CDR1 is SEHNR and CDR2 is FQNEAQ (reference sequence). With V trimmed by 5 bases and J by 7 bases, 7 bases remained unmatched. The CDR3 spells CASSPSQGVGYTF. In DNA, the CDR3 is TGTGCCAGCAGCCCCAGCCAGGGGGTTGGCTACACCTTC.

This chain connects TRBV9 to TRBJ2-1, with 7 bases matching TRBD1. Losses at the gene ends were 4 bases for V and 6 bases for J; bases not matched to a gene: 7. The CDR3 is 14 residues long. CDR1 and CDR2 from the germline V gene are SGDLS and YYNGEE. CDR3 in amino acids: CASSTGTVRNEQFF. Written as DNA, the CDR3 is TGTGCCAGCAGCACCGGGACAGTACGCAATGAGCAGTTCTTC.

Written as DNA, the CDR3 is TGTGCCTGGACCGGGAGCTTCAGAGAGACCCAGTACTTC. It yields the protein CAWTGSFRETQYF. The genes are TRBV30 and TRBJ2-5; a weak D match, TRBD2 (6 bases). The CDR3 has 13 amino acids. Trimming stripped 4 bases from V and 4 bases from J, with 13 bases between. From germline, CDR1 is GTSNPN and CDR2 SVGIG (reference sequence).

This clone was found many times. No DNA is shown, since the ends of the CDR3 on it are uncertain; the CDR3 is the one TCRdb lists. The chain links TRBV27 to TRBJ1-1; the listed D gene, TRBD1, was not tested against the DNA. Germline V gene sequence: CDR1 MNHEY, CDR2 SMNVEV (reference sequence). Both ends counted, the CDR3 spans 16 residues. The chain's CDR3 is CASSSSRPRGNTEAFF.

The table lists this clone with a count of one. The rearrangement uses TRBV30 and TRBJ2-7, with 14 bases identical to TRBD2. Germline loops: CDR1 GTSNPN, CDR2 SVGIG (reference sequence). The CDR3 totals 15 residues. V was clipped by 1 base and J by 5 bases; unmatched bases: 4. The CDR3: CAWSEGLAGVDEQYF. The CDR3 DNA reads as TGTGCCTGGAGTGAGGGACTAGCGGGAGTCGACGAGCAGTACTTC.

The chain employs TRBV2 and TRBJ2-3; D perhaps matches TRBD1 (6 bases). The CDR3 is made up of 15 amino acids. Trimming stripped 8 bases from V and 3 bases from J, with 18 bases between. CDR1 SNHLY and CDR2 FYNNEI come from the germline V gene. CDR3 in DNA: TGTGCCAGCTCCGGGACAAGGTCTGTGACAGATACGCAGTATTTT. Translation: CASSGTRSVTDTQYF.

The CDR3 region is CASSRDREDQPQHF. Written as DNA, the CDR3 is TGTGCCAGCAGCCGGGACAGGGAGGATCAGCCCCAGCATTTT. J is TRBJ1-5 and V is TRBV6-5; TRBD1 matches 9 bases. The germline gives CDR1 MNHEY, CDR2 SVGAGI. J gave up 5 bases and V 6 bases, and 5 bases lay outside the gene matches. The CDR3 runs to 14 residues.

The genes are TRBV27 and TRBJ2-7, with TRBD2 identical over 11 bases. From germline, CDR1 is MNHEY and CDR2 SMNVEV (reference sequence). The CDR3 extends over 15 amino acids. Losses at the gene ends were 0 bases for V and 5 bases for J; bases not matched to a gene: 3. The CDR3 nucleotides are TGTGCCAGCAGTTTATCACTAGCGGGAGCTCACGAGCAGTACTTC. It translates to CASSLSLAGAHEQYF.

V usage is TRBV2 and J usage is TRBJ2-1, with 11 positions matching TRBD2. From germline, CDR1 is SNHLY and CDR2 FYNNEI. The V segment lost 6 bases and the J segment 5 bases; nucleotides outside the gene matches: 6. The CDR3 consists of 15 residues. CDR3 bases: TGTGCCAGCAGAAAAGGGACTAGCGGAAACAATGAGCAGTTCTTC. It is translated as CASRKGTSGNNEQFF.

The chain couples TRBV6-4 to TRBJ2-5, with D possibly matching TRBD2 (7 bases). V was clipped by 0 bases and J by 2 bases, with 13 bases between them. This CDR3 is 16 amino acids long. Looked up from germline, CDR1 is MRHNA and CDR2 is SNTAGT. The CDR3 nucleotides are TGTGCCAGCAGTGACTCTGGGCGGGGGCAACAAGAGACCCAGTACTTC. As protein: CASSDSGRGQQETQYF.

On this clone: This likely comes from a read error, as the CDR3 has no conserved phenylalanine or tryptophan at its end. The limits of the CDR3 on the DNA are not certain, so only TCRdb's listed CDR3 is given. The V gene is TRBV6-1, the J gene TRBJ1-2; whether TRBD1, the table's D call, matches the DNA was not checked. The CDR3 length is 14 residues, termini included. Germline V gives CDR1 MNHNS, CDR2 SASEGT. CDR3 sequence: CASTMGPLPGHFPA.

The chain joins TRBV11-2 to TRBJ1-2; TRBD1 matches 10 bases. The V gene end was trimmed by 5 bases and the J gene end by 8 bases; junction bases not matched to a gene: 11. Per the germline V gene, CDR1 is SGHAT and CDR2 is FQNNGV. The CDR3 totals 15 residues. The CDR3 DNA reads TGTGCCAGCAGCAAGGGACAGGGGAAAGCGGAAGGCTACACCTTC. Its translation: CASSKGQGKAEGYTF.